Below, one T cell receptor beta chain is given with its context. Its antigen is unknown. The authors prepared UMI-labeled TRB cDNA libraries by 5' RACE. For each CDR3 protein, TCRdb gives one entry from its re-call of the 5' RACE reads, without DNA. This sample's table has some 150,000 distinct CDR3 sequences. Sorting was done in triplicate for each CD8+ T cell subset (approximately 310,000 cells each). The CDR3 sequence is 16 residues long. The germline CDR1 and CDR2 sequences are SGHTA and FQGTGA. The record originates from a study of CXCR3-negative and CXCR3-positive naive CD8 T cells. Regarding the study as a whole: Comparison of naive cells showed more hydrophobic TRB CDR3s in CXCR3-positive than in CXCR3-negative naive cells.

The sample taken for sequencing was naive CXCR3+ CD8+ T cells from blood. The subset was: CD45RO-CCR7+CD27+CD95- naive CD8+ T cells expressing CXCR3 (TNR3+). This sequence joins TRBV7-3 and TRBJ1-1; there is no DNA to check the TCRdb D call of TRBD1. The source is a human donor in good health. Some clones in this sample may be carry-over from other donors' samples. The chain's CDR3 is CASSLTPLQLNTEAFF. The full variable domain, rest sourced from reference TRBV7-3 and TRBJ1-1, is GAGVSQTPSNKVTEKGKYVELRCDPISGHTALYWYRQSLGQGPEFLIYFQGTGAADDSGLPNDRFFAVRPEGSVSTLKIQRTERGDSAVYLCASSLTPLQLNTEAFFGQGTRLTVV.